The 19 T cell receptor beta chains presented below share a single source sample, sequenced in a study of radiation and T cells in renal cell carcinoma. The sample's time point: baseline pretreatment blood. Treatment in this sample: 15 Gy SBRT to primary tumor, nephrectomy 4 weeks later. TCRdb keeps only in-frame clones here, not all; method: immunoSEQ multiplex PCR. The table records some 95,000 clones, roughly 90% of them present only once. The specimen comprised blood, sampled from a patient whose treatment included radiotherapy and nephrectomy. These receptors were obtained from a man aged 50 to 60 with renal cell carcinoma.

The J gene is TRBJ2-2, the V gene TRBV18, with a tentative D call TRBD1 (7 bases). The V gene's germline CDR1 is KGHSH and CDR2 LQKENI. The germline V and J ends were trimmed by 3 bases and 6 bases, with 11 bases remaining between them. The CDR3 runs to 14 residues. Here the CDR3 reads CASSPEGQSGELFF. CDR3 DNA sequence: TGTGCCAGCTCACCGGAGGGACAGTCCGGGGAGCTGTTTTTT.

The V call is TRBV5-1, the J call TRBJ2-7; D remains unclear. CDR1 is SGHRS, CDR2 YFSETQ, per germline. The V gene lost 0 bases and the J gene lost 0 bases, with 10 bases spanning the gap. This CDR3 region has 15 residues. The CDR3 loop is CASSLGGVSSYEQYF. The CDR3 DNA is TGCGCCAGCAGCTTGGGAGGTGTCAGCTCCTACGAGCAGTACTTC. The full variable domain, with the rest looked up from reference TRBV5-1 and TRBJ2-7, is KAGVTQTPRYLIKTRGQQVTLSCSPISGHRSVSWYQQTPGQGLQFLFEYFSETQRNKGNFPGRFSGRQFSNSRSEMNVSTLELGDSALYLCASSLGGVSSYEQYFGPGTRLTVT.

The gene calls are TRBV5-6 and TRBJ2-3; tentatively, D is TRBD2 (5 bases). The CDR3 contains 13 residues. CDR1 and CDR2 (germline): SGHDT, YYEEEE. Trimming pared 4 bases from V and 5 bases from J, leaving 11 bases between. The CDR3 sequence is CASSLDREDTQYF. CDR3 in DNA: TGTGCCAGCAGCCTGGACCGGGAAGATACGCAGTATTTT.

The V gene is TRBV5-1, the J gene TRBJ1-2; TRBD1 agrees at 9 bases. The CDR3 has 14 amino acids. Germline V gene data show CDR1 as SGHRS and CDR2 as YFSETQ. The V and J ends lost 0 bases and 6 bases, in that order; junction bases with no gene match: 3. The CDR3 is CASSLEGQGNGYTF. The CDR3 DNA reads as TGCGCCAGCAGCTTGGAGGGACAGGGAAATGGCTACACCTTC.

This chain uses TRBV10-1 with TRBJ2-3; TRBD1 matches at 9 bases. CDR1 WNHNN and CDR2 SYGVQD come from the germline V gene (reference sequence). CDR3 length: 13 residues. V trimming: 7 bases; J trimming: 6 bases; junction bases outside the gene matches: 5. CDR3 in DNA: TGCGCCAGCAAACAAGGGACAGGGGATACGCAGTATTTT. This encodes CASKQGTGDTQYF.

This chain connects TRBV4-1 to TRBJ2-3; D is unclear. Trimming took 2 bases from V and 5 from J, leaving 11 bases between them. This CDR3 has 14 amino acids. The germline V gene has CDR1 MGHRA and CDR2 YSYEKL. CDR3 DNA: TGCGCCAGCAGCCAACCTACCCAGCTAGATACGCAGTATTTT. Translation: CASSQPTQLDTQYF.

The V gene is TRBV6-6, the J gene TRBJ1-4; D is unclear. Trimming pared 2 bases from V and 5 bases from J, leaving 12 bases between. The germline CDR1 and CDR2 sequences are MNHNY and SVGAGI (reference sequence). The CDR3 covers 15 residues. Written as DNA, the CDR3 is TGTGCCAGCAGTTACCGGTTGACGCCCAATGAAAAACTGTTTTTT. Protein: CASSYRLTPNEKLFF.

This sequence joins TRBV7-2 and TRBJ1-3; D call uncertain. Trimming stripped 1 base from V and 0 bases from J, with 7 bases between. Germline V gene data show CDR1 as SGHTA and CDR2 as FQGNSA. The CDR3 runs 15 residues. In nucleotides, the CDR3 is TGTGCCAGCAGCTTAGGATACGGCTCTGGAAACACCATATATTTT. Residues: CASSLGYGSGNTIYF. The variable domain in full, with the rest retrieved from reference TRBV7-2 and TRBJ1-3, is GAGVSQSPSNKVTEKGKDVELRCDPISGHTALYWYRQSLGQGLEFLIYFQGNSAPDKSGLPSDRFSAERTGGSVSTLTIQRTQQEDSAVYLCASSLGYGSGNTIYFGEGSWLTVV.

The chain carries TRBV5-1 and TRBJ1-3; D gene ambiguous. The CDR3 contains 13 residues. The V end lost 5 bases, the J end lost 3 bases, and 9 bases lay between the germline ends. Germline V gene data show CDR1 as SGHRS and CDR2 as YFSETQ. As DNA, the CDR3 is TGCGCCAGCAGACGGACTGTTGGAAACACCATATATTTT. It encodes CASRRTVGNTIYF.

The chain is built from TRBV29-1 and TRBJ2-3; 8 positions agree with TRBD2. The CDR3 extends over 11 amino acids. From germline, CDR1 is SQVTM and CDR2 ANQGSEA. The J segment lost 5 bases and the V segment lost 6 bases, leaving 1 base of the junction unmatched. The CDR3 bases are TGCAGCGTCGGGGGGGGAGATACGCAGTATTTT. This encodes CSVGGGDTQYF.

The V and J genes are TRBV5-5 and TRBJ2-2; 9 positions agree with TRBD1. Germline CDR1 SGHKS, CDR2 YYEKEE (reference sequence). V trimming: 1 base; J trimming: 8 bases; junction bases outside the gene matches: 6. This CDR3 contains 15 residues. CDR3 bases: TGTGCCAGCAGCTTGACAGGGGGCGCGGCTGGGGAGCTGTTTTTT. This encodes CASSLTGGAAGELFF.

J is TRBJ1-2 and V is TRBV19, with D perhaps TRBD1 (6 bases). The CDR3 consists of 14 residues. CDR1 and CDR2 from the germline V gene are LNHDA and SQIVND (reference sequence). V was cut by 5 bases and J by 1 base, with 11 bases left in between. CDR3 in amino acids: CASSVGQYNYGYTF. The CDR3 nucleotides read TGTGCCAGTAGTGTAGGACAGTATAACTATGGCTACACCTTC. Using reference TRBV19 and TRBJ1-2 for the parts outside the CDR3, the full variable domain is DGGITQSPKYLFRKEGQNVTLSCEQNLNHDAMYWYRQDPGQGLRLIYYSQIVNDFQKGDIAEGYSVSREKKESFPLTVTSAQKNPTAFYLCASSVGQYNYGYTFGSGTRLTVV.

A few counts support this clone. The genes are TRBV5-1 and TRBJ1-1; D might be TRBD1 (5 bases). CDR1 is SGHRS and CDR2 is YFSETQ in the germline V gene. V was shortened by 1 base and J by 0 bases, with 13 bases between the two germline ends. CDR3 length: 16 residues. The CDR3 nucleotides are TGCGCCAGCAGCTTGAGGGCAGGGTTCATGAACACTGAAGCTTTCTTT. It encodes CASSLRAGFMNTEAFF.

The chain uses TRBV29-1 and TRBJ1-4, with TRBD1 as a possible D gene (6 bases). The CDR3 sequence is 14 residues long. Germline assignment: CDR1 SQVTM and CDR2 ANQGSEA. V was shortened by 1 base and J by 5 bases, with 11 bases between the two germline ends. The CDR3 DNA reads TGCAGCGTTGAAGGGGGGGCACTAAATGAAAAACTGTTTTTT. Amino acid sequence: CSVEGGALNEKLFF.

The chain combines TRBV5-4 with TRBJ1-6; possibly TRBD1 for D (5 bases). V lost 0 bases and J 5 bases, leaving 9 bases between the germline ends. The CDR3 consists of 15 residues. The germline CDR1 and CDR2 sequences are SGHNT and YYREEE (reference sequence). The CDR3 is CASSLGGDHNSPLHF. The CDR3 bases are TGTGCCAGCAGCTTGGGAGGGGACCATAATTCACCCCTCCACTTT.

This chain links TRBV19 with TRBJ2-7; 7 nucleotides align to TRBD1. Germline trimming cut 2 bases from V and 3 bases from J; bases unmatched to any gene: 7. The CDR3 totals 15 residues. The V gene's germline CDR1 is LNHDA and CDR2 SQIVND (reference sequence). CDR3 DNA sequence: TGTGCCAGTAGTATAATGAGGACAGGAGACTACGAGCAGTACTTC. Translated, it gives CASSIMRTGDYEQYF.

CDR3 sequence: CAWSTGSNQPQHF. The DNA for the CDR3 is TGTGCCTGGAGTACCGGTAGCAATCAGCCCCAGCATTTT. The chain uses TRBV30 and TRBJ1-5; D is unclear. The CDR3 runs to 13 residues. V shed 2 bases and J shed 0 bases, with 5 bases lying between them. CDR1 and CDR2 (germline): GTSNPN, SVGIG (reference sequence).

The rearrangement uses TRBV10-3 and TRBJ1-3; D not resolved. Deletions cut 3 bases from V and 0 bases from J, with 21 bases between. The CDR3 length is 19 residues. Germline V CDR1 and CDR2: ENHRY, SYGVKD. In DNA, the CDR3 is TGTGCCATCAGTGATCCCCTCGCAGACCCACCAATCTCTGGAAACACCATATATTTT. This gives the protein CAISDPLADPPISGNTIYF.

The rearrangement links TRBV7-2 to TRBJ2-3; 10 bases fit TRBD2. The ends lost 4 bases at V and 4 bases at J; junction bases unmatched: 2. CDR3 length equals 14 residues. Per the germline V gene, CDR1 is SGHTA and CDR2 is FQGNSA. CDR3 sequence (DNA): TGTGCCAGCAGCTCCAGCGGGAGGGCAGATACGCAGTATTTT. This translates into CASSSSGRADTQYF.